The clone carrying this TCR beta chain appeared many times. Its antigen is as yet unknown. The source of the sample is a study of regulatory T cells in long-lasting Graves disease. Study-wide background: Less than 3 months of antithyroid drugs had been taken by newly diagnosed Graves' patients. General study points: Persistent disease preferred TRBV28, TRBJ1-2 and TRBJ2-5.

As to time point: newly diagnosed GD, antithyroid drugs for less than 3 months. PBMC-derived RNA was used for the TCR library. Patients with Graves' disease were diagnosed by American Thyroid Association guidelines. For TCR beta, libraries came from iRepertoire HTBI primers and Arm-PCR of CDR3 regions. Via MiXCR, TCRdb re-called the multiplex PCR reads, giving one row per CDR3 protein. The sample lists more than 300,000 distinct CDR3 sequences, 15% to 19% occurring once. Trimming took 11 bases from V and 3 from J, leaving 11 bases between them. Germline V lookup: CDR1 MNHEY, CDR2 SVGEGT. The CDR3 covers 12 residues.

This sequence joins TRBV6-2 or TRBV6-3 and TRBJ2-1; a weak D match, TRBD2 (6 bases). The TCR sequence derives from a female donor with Graves disease. Here the sequenced sample was peripheral blood mononuclear cells (PBMCs), taken at new diagnosis, from a patient treated with antithyroid drugs. This chain's CDR3 is CAGGLHYNEQFF. The DNA for the CDR3 is TGTGCCGGTGGACTACACTACAATGAGCAGTTCTTC.